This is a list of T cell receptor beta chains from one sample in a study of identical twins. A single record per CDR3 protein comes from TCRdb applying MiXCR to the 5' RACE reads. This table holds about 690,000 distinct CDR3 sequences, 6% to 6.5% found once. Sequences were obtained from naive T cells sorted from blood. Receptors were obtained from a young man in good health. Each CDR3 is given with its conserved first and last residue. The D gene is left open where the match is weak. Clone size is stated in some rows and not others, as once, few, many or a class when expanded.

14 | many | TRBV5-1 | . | CASSGDGMNTEAFF
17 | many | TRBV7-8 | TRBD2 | CASSLGRLADSRDEQFF
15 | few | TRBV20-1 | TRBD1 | CSAIPWTGGGETQYF
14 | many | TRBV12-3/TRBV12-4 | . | CASVGNTSNQPQHF
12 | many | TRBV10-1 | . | CASSEVAAEQFF
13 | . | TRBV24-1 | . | CATRGTVDEKLFF
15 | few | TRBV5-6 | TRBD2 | CASSLGLAAFNEQFF
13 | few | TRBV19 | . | CASSITGYQPQHF
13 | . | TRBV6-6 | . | CASSTPVSDTQYF
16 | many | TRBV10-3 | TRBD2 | CAISESRREVRGEQYF
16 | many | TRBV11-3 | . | CASSAGLGVGYNEQFF
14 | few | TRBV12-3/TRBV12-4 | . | CASARETRYNEQFF
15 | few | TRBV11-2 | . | CASSLGPGTADTQYF
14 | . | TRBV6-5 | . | CASSYSETGLEQYF
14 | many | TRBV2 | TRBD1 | CASSEGTANYGYTF
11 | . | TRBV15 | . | CATSRDGRQFF
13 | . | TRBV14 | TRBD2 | CASSLRTSGSQFF
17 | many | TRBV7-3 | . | CASSLKPRSANTGELFF
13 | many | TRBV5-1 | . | CASSWSGELTQYF
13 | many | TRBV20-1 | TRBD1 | CSARDPGGQPQHF
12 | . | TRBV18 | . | CASSPPIQGLTF
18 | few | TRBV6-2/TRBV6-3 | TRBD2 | CATAQLGVLAGVEETQYF
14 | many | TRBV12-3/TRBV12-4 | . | CASSLEGGEEKLFF
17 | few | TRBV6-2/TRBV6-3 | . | CASSYSILATITGELFF
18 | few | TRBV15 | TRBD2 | CATSRDRGLADSTDTQYF
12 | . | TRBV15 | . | CATSREPAQAFF
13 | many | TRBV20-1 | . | CSARTFSNQPQHF
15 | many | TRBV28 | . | CASSLWTRGTDTQYF
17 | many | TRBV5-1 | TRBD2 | CASSLAGRGSGANVLTF
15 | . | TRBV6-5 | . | CASSYSWTYTGELFF
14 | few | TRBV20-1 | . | CSARVSGPGNTIYF
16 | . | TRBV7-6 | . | CASSPPINRRNQPQHF
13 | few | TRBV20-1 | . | CSASILAMETQYF
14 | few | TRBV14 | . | CASSQEWYQETQYF
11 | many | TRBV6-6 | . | CASSWSGELFF
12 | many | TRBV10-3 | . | CAISELRDIKYF
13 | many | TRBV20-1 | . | CSASGTGLQPQHF
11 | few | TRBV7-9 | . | CASSTGVGQFF
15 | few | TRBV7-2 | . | CASSLGHLPAGELFF
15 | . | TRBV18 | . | CASSSAGYSSYEQYF
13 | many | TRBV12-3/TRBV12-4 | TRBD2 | CASTLGLAETQYF
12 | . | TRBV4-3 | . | CASSQEGFEQFF
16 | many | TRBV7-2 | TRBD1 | CASSNAGTGNADTQYF
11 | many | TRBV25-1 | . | CASSQSEKLFF
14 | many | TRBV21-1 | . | CASSNNRGHYEQYF